This passage covers 2 T cell receptor beta chains from one sample sequenced in a study of glioma-infiltrating T cells after dendritic cell vaccination. Sequenced by immunoSEQ multiplex PCR; TCRdb stores in-frame clones only, minus some. The sample lists 100,000 or so clones; nearly 90% were seen once. Sample time point: after dendritic cell vaccination, including at tumor progression/relapse. Sequenced here: blood, sampled after dendritic cell vaccination. These receptors were collected from a human donor with glioblastoma.

The genes are TRBV4-2 and TRBJ1-1; D unclear. The V gene's germline CDR1 is LGHNA and CDR2 YNFKEQ. This CDR3 is 12 amino acids long. Trimming took 0 bases from V and 10 from J, leaving 9 bases between them. In nucleotides, the CDR3 is TGTGCCAGCAGCCAAGATTTAACATTAGCTTTCTTT. Its protein product is CASSQDLTLAFF.

The chain's CDR3 is CASSPSGVAPYGYTF. The CDR3 nucleotides read TGTGCCAGCTCTCCTTCAGGGGTTGCGCCCTATGGCTACACCTTC. The chain is built from TRBV6-1 and TRBJ1-2; D possibly corresponds to TRBD1 (6 bases). The germline V gene encodes CDR1 MNHNS and CDR2 SASEGT. The V end lost 8 bases, the J end lost 4 bases, and 20 bases lay between the germline ends. The CDR3 is made up of 15 amino acids.